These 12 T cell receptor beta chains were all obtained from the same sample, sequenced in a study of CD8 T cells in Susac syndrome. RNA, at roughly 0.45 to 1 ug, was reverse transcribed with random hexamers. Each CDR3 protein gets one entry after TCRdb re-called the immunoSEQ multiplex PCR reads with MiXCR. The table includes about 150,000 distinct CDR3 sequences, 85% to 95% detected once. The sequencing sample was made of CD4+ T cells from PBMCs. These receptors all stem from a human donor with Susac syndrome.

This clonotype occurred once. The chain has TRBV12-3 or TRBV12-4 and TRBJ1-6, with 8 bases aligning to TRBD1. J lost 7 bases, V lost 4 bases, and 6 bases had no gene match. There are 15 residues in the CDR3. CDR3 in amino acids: CASSSRTGFNSPLHF. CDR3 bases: TGTGCCAGCAGTTCCAGGACAGGGTTCAATTCACCCCTCCACTTT.

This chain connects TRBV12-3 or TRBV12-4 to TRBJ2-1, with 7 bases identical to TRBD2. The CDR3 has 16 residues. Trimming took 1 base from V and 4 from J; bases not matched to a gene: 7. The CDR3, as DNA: TGTGCCAGCAGTTTAGGAGCGGGGCGGGGTTACAATGAGCAGTTCTTC. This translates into CASSLGAGRGYNEQFF.

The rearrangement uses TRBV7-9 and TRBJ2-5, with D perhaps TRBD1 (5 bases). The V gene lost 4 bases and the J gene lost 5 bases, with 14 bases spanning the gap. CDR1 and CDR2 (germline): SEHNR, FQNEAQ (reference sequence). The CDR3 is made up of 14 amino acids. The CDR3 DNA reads TGTGCCAGCAGCTCCGTCAAGGGGTTGGAGACCCAGTACTTC. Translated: CASSSVKGLETQYF.

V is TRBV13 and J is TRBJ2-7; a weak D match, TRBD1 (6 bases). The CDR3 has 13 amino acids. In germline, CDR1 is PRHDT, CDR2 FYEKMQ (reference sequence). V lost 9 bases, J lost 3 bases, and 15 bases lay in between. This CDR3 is CASGGTPHYEQYF. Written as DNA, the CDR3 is TGTGCCAGTGGTGGGACACCACACTACGAGCAGTACTTC.

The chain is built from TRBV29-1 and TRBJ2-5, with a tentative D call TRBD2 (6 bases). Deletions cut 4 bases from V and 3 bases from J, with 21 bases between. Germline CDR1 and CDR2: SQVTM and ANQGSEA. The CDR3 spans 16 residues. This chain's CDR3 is CSVGGDVARGEETQYF. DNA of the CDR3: TGCAGCGTTGGGGGGGACGTGGCAAGGGGCGAAGAGACCCAGTACTTC.

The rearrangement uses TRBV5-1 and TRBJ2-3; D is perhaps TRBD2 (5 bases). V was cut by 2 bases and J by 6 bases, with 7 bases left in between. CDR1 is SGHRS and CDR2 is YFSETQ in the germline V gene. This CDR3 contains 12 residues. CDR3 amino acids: CASSFGSDTQYF. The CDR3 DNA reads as TGCGCCAGCAGCTTTGGGAGCGATACGCAGTATTTT.

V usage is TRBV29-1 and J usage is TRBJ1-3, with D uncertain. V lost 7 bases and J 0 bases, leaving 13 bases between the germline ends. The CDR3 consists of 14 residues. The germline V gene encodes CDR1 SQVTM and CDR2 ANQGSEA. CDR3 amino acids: CSAVSPSSGNTIYF. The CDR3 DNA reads TGCAGCGCCGTCAGCCCGAGCTCTGGAAACACCATATATTTT.

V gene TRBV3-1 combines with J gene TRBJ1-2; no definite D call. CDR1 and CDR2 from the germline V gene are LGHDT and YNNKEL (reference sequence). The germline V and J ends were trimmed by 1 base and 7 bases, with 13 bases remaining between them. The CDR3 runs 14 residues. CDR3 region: CASSQGLPSSGYTF. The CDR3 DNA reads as TGTGCCAGCAGCCAAGGACTTCCCTCCAGTGGCTACACCTTC.

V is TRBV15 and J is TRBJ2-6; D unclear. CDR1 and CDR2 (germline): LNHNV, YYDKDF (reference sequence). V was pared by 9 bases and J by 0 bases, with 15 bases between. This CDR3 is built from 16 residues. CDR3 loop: CATQSSRLSGANVLTF. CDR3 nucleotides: TGTGCCACTCAGAGTTCGCGACTCTCTGGGGCCAACGTCCTGACTTTC.

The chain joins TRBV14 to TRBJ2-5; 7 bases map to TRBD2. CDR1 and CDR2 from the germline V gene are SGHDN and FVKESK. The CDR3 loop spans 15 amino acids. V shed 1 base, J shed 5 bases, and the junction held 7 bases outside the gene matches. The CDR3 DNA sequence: TGTGCCAGCAGCCAAGGCATGACTAGCTTGGAGACCCAGTACTTC. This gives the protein CASSQGMTSLETQYF.

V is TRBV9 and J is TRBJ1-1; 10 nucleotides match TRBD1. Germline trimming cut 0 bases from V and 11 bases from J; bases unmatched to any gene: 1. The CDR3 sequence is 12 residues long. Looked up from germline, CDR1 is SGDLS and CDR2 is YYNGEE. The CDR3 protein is CASSVGQGAAFF. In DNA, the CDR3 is TGTGCCAGCAGCGTAGGACAGGGGGCGGCTTTCTTT.

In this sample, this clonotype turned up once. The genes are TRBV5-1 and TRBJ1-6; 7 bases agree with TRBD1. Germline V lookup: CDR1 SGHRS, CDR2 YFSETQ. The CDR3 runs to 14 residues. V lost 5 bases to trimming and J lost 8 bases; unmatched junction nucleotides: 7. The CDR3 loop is CASSPRGRDSPLHF. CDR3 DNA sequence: TGCGCCAGCAGTCCGAGGGGGCGGGATTCACCCCTCCACTTT.